What follows are 32 T cell receptor beta chains derived from one specimen sequenced in a study of technical replicates of blood from a handful of donors. Sequencing used immunoSEQ multiplex PCR; TCRdb keeps in-frame clones, though not all of them. The repertoire holds around 12,000 clones, with approximately 90% as singletons. Input material: PBMCs. The receptors stem from a human donor in good health.

The rearrangement joins TRBV12-5 to TRBJ1-1; 8 bases agree with TRBD1. V dropped 4 bases and J dropped 4; count of bases not matched to a gene: 17. The CDR3 is made up of 18 amino acids. The germline V gene encodes CDR1 LGHNT and CDR2 FRNRAP. The chain's CDR3 is CASGSLTRTGNKVTEAFF. The DNA of the CDR3 is TGTGCTAGTGGTTCACTCACCAGGACAGGGAATAAGGTCACTGAAGCTTTCTTT.

This sequence joins TRBV19 and TRBJ2-3, with 8 bases identical to TRBD1. The CDR3 consists of 15 residues. With V trimmed by 1 base and J by 10 bases, 10 bases remained unmatched. CDR1 and CDR2 (germline): LNHDA, SQIVND (reference sequence). In DNA form, the CDR3 reads TGTGCCAGTAGTATAGTCAACAGGGGGGAAGTCCCGCAGTATTTT. Translating it yields CASSIVNRGEVPQYF.

This chain links TRBV19 with TRBJ1-5; D remains ambiguous. The CDR3 spans 15 residues. The V end was cut by 3 bases, the J end by 0 bases, with 9 bases between. Germline lookup yields CDR1 LNHDA and CDR2 SQIVND (reference sequence). CDR3 DNA sequence: TGTGCCAGTAGTATTAGATTTAATAGCAATCAGCCCCAGCATTTT. This gives the protein CASSIRFNSNQPQHF.

As DNA, the CDR3 is TGTGCCTGGAGGTCCCTAGCGGGAGCCTACAATGAGCAGTTCTTC. Amino acids: CAWRSLAGAYNEQFF. This chain joins TRBV30 and TRBJ2-1; 10 bases are a match to TRBD2. The CDR3 contains 15 residues. CDR1 GTSNPN and CDR2 SVGIG come from the germline V gene (reference sequence). The V gene end was trimmed by 3 bases and the J gene end by 2 bases; junction bases not matched to a gene: 4.

The V call is TRBV28, the J call TRBJ2-2; TRBD2 agrees at 15 bases. J was trimmed by 10 bases and V by 5 bases; bases with no gene match: 2. The length of the CDR3 is 14 residues. CDR1 and CDR2 (germline): MDHEN, SYDVKM. CDR3 residues: CASSGTSGRKELFF. CDR3 DNA: TGTGCCAGCAGTGGGACTAGCGGGAGGAAGGAGCTGTTTTTT.

There are a few counts of this clone. The chain uses TRBV10-3 and TRBJ2-1; D unclear. CDR1 and CDR2 from the germline V gene are ENHRY and SYGVKD. The CDR3 is 15 amino acids. The V and J ends lost 3 bases and 7 bases respectively, with 16 bases between them. This chain's CDR3 is CAISDTEPSKNEQFF. As DNA, the CDR3 is TGTGCCATCAGTGACACCGAGCCAAGTAAGAATGAGCAGTTCTTC.

The chain uses TRBV5-1 and TRBJ2-6; the match to TRBD2 covers 8 bases. Germline assignment: CDR1 SGHRS and CDR2 YFSETQ. Trimming took 4 bases from V and 4 from J; bases not matched to a gene: 16. The CDR3 has 19 amino acids. The CDR3 DNA reads TGCGCCAGCAGCGGCGGACTAGCTGTGGCGGGGGACGGGGCCAACGTCCTGACTTTC. Translation: CASSGGLAVAGDGANVLTF.

This clone was counted once. This chain links TRBV5-1 with TRBJ2-2; 9 positions agree with TRBD1. The CDR3 has 17 amino acids. Germline trimming cut 4 bases from V and 5 bases from J; bases unmatched to any gene: 12. The germline gives CDR1 SGHRS, CDR2 YFSETQ. The DNA of the CDR3 is TGCGCCAGCAGCCCGGGACTACCCGGGACAGGGACCGGGGAGCTGTTTTTT. Protein sequence: CASSPGLPGTGTGELFF.

V usage is TRBV29-1 and J usage is TRBJ2-5; 7 bases map to TRBD2. The ends lost 6 bases at V and 1 base at J; junction bases unmatched: 8. In germline, CDR1 is SQVTM, CDR2 ANQGSEA. The CDR3 is made up of 14 amino acids. The CDR3 loop is CSVSPGTTQETQYF. The CDR3, as DNA: TGCAGCGTGTCACCGGGGACTACCCAAGAGACCCAGTACTTC.

This clone was seen just once. The J gene is TRBJ1-1, the V gene TRBV19; D is undetermined. V gave up 3 bases and J gave up 2 bases, with 7 bases separating them. Germline lookup yields CDR1 LNHDA and CDR2 SQIVND (reference sequence). The CDR3 covers 13 residues. The CDR3 region is CASSIVTNTEAFF. In DNA, the CDR3 is TGTGCCAGTAGTATTGTCACTAACACTGAAGCTTTCTTT.

In the case of this clone: The identical CDR3 is also encoded by other nucleotide sequences in the sample. The CDR3 sequence: CSARTSNEQFF. The DNA for the CDR3 is TGCAGTGCTAGAACTAGCAATGAGCAGTTCTTC. The chain couples TRBV20-1 to TRBJ2-1, with a possible D match to TRBD2 (5 bases). The CDR3 loop spans 11 amino acids. The V end was cut by 2 bases, the J end by 6 bases, with 5 bases between. From germline, CDR1 is DFQATT and CDR2 SNEGSKA (reference sequence).

V usage is TRBV28 and J usage is TRBJ2-5; 11 bases map to TRBD1. This CDR3 comprises 17 residues. The germline gives CDR1 MDHEN, CDR2 SYDVKM. The J segment lost 4 bases and the V segment lost 7 bases, leaving 14 bases of the junction unmatched. CDR3 coding DNA: TGTGCCAGCATCCCCCGGACAGGGGGCGCGTCAGGAGAGACCCAGTACTTC. It specifies CASIPRTGGASGETQYF.

The chain uses TRBV28 and TRBJ2-1; TRBD1 is a possible D gene (6 bases). Germline assignment: CDR1 MDHEN and CDR2 SYDVKM. V was pared by 2 bases and J by 4 bases, with 12 bases between. The CDR3 totals 15 residues. CDR3 bases: TGTGCCAGCAGTTTAAGGGGACAAGGATACAATGAGCAGTTCTTC. Its protein is CASSLRGQGYNEQFF.

The chain joins TRBV27 to TRBJ2-7; D is ambiguous. The CDR3 loop spans 15 amino acids. Germline loops: CDR1 MNHEY, CDR2 SMNVEV (reference sequence). Between the trimmed V and J ends, which lost 2 bases and 5 bases, there was a span of 16 bases. CDR3 in amino acids: CASSLLSSLSDEQYF. CDR3 sequence (DNA): TGTGCCAGCAGTTTACTCTCTAGTTTGTCTGACGAGCAGTACTTC.

This rearrangement joins TRBV19 to TRBJ2-1, with TRBD2 matching over 9 bases. The V gene end was trimmed by 5 bases and the J gene end by 9 bases; junction bases not matched to a gene: 20. Germline-derived CDR1 and CDR2 are LNHDA and SQIVND (reference sequence). CDR3 length equals 18 residues. CDR3 loop: CASSPRGSGSLPWGEQFF. CDR3 bases: TGTGCCAGTAGTCCCCGGGGTAGCGGGAGTCTTCCTTGGGGTGAGCAGTTCTTC.

This clone was picked up one time. This chain joins TRBV7-2 and TRBJ1-4; 10 nucleotides agree with TRBD1. This CDR3 region has 16 residues. In germline, CDR1 is SGHTA, CDR2 FQGNSA. Losses at the gene ends were 4 bases for V and 8 bases for J; bases not matched to a gene: 10. CDR3 sequence: CASSSREGTGAEKLFF. Written as DNA, the CDR3 is TGTGCCAGCAGCTCCCGCGAGGGGACAGGGGCGGAAAAACTGTTTTTT.

The chain couples TRBV5-6 to TRBJ1-5, with 10 bases aligning to TRBD1. The germline gives CDR1 SGHDT, CDR2 YYEEEE. Trimming took 3 bases from V and 3 from J; bases not matched to a gene: 3. The CDR3 is made up of 15 amino acids. For the CDR3, the DNA is TGTGCCAGCAGCTCCGGGACAGGGGTCAATCAGCCCCAGCATTTT. Its protein product is CASSSGTGVNQPQHF. The variable domain in full, with the rest retrieved from reference TRBV5-6 and TRBJ1-5, is DAGVTQSPTHLIKTRGQQVTLRCSPKSGHDTVSWYQQALGQGPQFIFQYYEEEERQRGNFPDRFSGHQFPNYSSELNVNALLLGDSALYLCASSSGTGVNQPQHFGDGTRLSIL.

The chain couples TRBV2 to TRBJ1-2; the D is unclear. In germline, CDR1 is SNHLY, CDR2 FYNNEI. V lost 5 bases and J 8 bases, leaving 15 bases between the germline ends. The CDR3 runs to 13 residues. The CDR3 sequence: CASSRGRTVGYTF. CDR3 DNA sequence: TGTGCCAGCAGTCGAGGGCGGACCGTCGGCTACACCTTC.

The chain recombines TRBV28 with TRBJ2-1; a weak D match, TRBD2 (5 bases). The V end was cut by 1 base, the J end by 0 bases, with 13 bases between. The germline CDR1 and CDR2 sequences are MDHEN and SYDVKM. The CDR3 loop spans 17 amino acids. CDR3 amino acids: CASSLYLAHRSYNEQFF. CDR3 nucleotide sequence: TGTGCCAGCAGTTTATATCTAGCCCATCGCTCCTACAATGAGCAGTTCTTC.

The chain joins TRBV27 to TRBJ2-2; the D gene is possibly TRBD1 (6 bases). The V end was cut by 3 bases, the J end by 3 bases, with 14 bases between. CDR3 length: 16 residues. Per the germline V gene, CDR1 is MNHEY and CDR2 is SMNVEV (reference sequence). This chain's CDR3 is CASSFTGKRDTGELFF. Written as DNA, the CDR3 is TGTGCCAGCAGTTTCACAGGGAAGAGGGACACCGGGGAGCTGTTTTTT.

The gene calls are TRBV7-6 and TRBJ1-4; 8 positions agree with TRBD1. Per the germline V gene, CDR1 is SGHVS and CDR2 is FNYEAQ. The J segment lost 7 bases and the V segment lost 1 base, leaving 8 bases of the junction unmatched. This CDR3 is 16 amino acids long. CDR3 in DNA: TGTGCCAGCAGCTTAGGGATCGGGACAGGTTCTGAAAAACTGTTTTTT. It specifies CASSLGIGTGSEKLFF.

The chain is built from TRBV6-1 and TRBJ1-2; D is unclear. The V end lost 4 bases, the J end lost 5 bases, and 20 bases lay between the germline ends. CDR3 size: 16 residues. Germline assignment: CDR1 MNHNS and CDR2 SASEGT. CDR3 nucleotide sequence: TGTGCCAGCAGTGTTCCGGTACGGGATCCTTCGTATGGCTACACCTTC. This sequence encodes CASSVPVRDPSYGYTF.

This clone was recorded only once. This chain links TRBV2 with TRBJ1-2; tentatively, D is TRBD1 (6 bases). From germline, CDR1 is SNHLY and CDR2 FYNNEI. Trimming removed 4 bases at V and 7 bases at J, with 22 bases between. The CDR3 runs to 16 residues. Here the CDR3 reads CASSVTAGESIGGYTF. The CDR3 coding sequence is TGTGCCAGCAGTGTGACGGCAGGGGAAAGTATTGGTGGCTACACCTTC.

This chain connects TRBV6-5 to TRBJ1-2; no clear D. The CDR3 consists of 12 residues. Per the germline V gene, CDR1 is MNHEY and CDR2 is SVGAGI. V was pared by 4 bases and J by 0 bases, with 3 bases between. Written as DNA, the CDR3 is TGTGCCAGCAGTTCAACTAACTATGGCTACACCTTC. It specifies CASSSTNYGYTF.

The V and J genes are TRBV5-1 and TRBJ1-1, with unresolved D. V was clipped by 0 bases and J by 8 bases, with 5 bases between them. In germline, CDR1 is SGHRS, CDR2 YFSETQ. This CDR3 is 11 amino acids long. Here the CDR3 DNA reads TGCGCCAGCAGCTTGGCACAGGAAGCTTTCTTT. This sequence encodes CASSLAQEAFF.

In this sample, this clone turned up once. The rearrangement links TRBV28 to TRBJ2-7, with TRBD1 matching 8 bases. The CDR3 loop spans 15 amino acids. Looked up from germline, CDR1 is MDHEN and CDR2 is SYDVKM. V dropped 4 bases and J dropped 5; count of bases not matched to a gene: 10. CDR3 in DNA: TGTGCCAGCAGTTCACCCTGGACAGGGTTCAACGAGCAGTACTTC. Amino acid sequence: CASSSPWTGFNEQYF.

In nucleotides, the CDR3 is TGCGCCAGCAGCTTGGTACAGGGTTACGGCAATGAGCAGTTCTTC. Its translation is CASSLVQGYGNEQFF. This chain links TRBV5-1 with TRBJ2-1, with D perhaps TRBD1 (6 bases). The CDR3 sequence is 15 residues long. Per germline, CDR1 SGHRS and CDR2 YFSETQ. V lost 0 bases and J 6 bases, leaving 13 bases between the germline ends.

This sequence joins TRBV6-1 and TRBJ2-1; 13 bases align to TRBD2. Germline CDR1 MNHNS, CDR2 SASEGT. V lost 3 bases, J lost 10 bases, and 6 bases stayed unmatched. The CDR3 is 15 amino acids. The CDR3 bases are TGTGCCAGCAGTGACCGGACTAGCGGGAGTAGGGAGCAGTTCTTC. Encoded protein: CASSDRTSGSREQFF.

This sequence joins TRBV28 and TRBJ2-1; 7 nucleotides match TRBD2. Unmatched junction bases numbered 8, after V lost 6 bases and J lost 0 bases. This CDR3 is built from 16 residues. Germline V gives CDR1 MDHEN, CDR2 SYDVKM. The CDR3 nucleotides are TGTGCCAGCAGCATAAGCGGGGCCCTCTCCTACAATGAGCAGTTCTTC. It specifies CASSISGALSYNEQFF.

The V and J genes are TRBV7-8 and TRBJ2-5; 7 nucleotides align to TRBD2. Germline CDR1 is SGHVS and CDR2 is FQNEAQ. After removal of 5 bases from V and 5 bases from J, the junction contained 14 bases not matched to a gene. CDR3 size: 16 residues. CDR3 sequence reads: CASSPLGGDRRETQYF. The CDR3 nucleotides read TGTGCCAGCAGCCCTCTGGGGGGGGACCGAAGGGAGACCCAGTACTTC.

The rearrangement links TRBV28 to TRBJ1-2, with a tentative D call TRBD1 (6 bases). CDR1 is MDHEN and CDR2 is SYDVKM in the germline V gene. V dropped 7 bases and J dropped 4 bases, with 16 bases sitting between them. The CDR3 consists of 14 residues. The CDR3 region is CASNVLGARYGYTF. In DNA, the CDR3 is TGTGCCAGCAATGTACTGGGGGCGCGCTATGGCTACACCTTC.

In DNA, the CDR3 is TGTGCCAGCAGTCGACAGGGGGAGAAAGATCAGCCCCAGCATTTT. Translated, it gives CASSRQGEKDQPQHF. This sequence joins TRBV6-1 and TRBJ1-5, with 9 positions matching TRBD1. The junction had 7 bases not matched to a gene; V was cut back by 5 bases and J by 5 bases. The length of the CDR3 is 15 residues. Germline V gene lookup returns CDR1 MNHNS and CDR2 SASEGT.